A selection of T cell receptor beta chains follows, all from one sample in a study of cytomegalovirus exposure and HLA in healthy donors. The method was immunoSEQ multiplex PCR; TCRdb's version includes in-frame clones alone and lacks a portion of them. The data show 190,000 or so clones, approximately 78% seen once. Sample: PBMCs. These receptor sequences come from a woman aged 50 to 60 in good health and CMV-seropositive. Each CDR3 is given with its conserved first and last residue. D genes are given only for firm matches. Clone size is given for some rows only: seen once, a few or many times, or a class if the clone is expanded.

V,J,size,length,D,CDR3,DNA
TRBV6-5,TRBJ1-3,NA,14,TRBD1,CASSQDSQGDTIYF,TGTGCCAGCAGCCAAGACAGCCAGGGGGACACCATATATTTT
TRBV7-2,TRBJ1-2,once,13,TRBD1,CASSLGQGYGYTF,TGTGCCAGCAGCCTCGGACAGGGTTATGGCTACACCTTC
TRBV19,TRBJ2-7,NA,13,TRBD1,CASSTVDRDEQYF,TGTGCCAGTAGTACGGTCGACAGGGACGAGCAGTACTTC
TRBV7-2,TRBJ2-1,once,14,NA,CASSLEFLDGEQFF,TGTGCCAGCAGCTTAGAGTTCCTAGATGGTGAGCAGTTCTTC
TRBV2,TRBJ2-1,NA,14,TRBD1,CASGQGSLPWRQFF,TGTGCCAGTGGACAGGGAAGTCTACCCTGGAGGCAGTTCTTC
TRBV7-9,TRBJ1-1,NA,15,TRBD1,CSSSYDRVGNTEAFF,TGTTCCAGCAGCTATGACAGGGTGGGGAACACTGAAGCTTTCTTT
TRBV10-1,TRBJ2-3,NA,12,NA,CASGRTTDTQYF,TGCGCCAGCGGGAGGACCACAGATACGCAGTATTTT
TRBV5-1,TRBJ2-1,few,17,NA,CASSLPRTGNLYNEQFF,TGCGCCAGCAGCCTACCGCGAACAGGGAACCTTTACAATGAGCAGTTCTTC
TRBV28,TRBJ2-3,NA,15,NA,CASSTSASYTDTQYF,TGTGCCAGCAGTACGTCAGCGAGCTACACAGATACGCAGTATTTT
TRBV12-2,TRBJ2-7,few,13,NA,CASRSRPRYEQYF,TGTGCAAGTCGCTCCAGACCTAGGTACGAGCAGTACTTC
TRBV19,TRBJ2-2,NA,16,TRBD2,CASSGGTSGGAGELFF,TGTGCCAGTAGTGGGGGGACTAGCGGGGGTGCTGGGGAGCTGTTTTTT
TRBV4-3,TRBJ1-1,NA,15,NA,CASSLRYGGGTEAFF,TGCGCCAGCAGCCTCCGCTACGGGGGAGGCACCGAAGCTTTCTTT
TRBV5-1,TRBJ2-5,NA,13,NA,CASSLGGLETQYF,TGCGCCAGCAGCTTGGGGGGGCTAGAGACCCAGTACTTC
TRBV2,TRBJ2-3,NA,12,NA,CATSPPTDTQYF,TGTGCCACGTCCCCCCCCACAGATACGCAGTATTTT
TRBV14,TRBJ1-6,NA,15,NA,CASSQARVGNSPLHF,TGTGCCAGCAGCCAAGCCAGGGTTGGCAATTCACCCCTCCACTTT
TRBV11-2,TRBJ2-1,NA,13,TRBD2,CASRGRGGNEQFF,TGTGCCAGCCGTGGGCGGGGGGGCAATGAGCAGTTCTTC
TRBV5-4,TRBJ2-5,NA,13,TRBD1,CASSGTGVETQYF,TGTGCCAGCTCCGGGACAGGGGTCGAGACCCAGTACTTC
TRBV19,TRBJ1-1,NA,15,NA,CASSPRGGGVTEAFF,TGTGCCAGTTCACCCCGGGGGGGAGGGGTCACTGAAGCTTTCTTT
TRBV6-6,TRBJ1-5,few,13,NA,CASSRDTNQPQHF,TGTGCCAGCAGCCGGGACACCAATCAGCCCCAGCATTTT
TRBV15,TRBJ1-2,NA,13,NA,CATRGGGGYGYTF,TGTGCCACCCGAGGGGGTGGGGGATATGGCTACACCTTC
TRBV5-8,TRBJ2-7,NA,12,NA,CASSRPGYEQYF,TGTGCCAGCAGCCGACCAGGCTACGAGCAGTACTTC
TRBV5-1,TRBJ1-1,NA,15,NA,CASSFGGFRNTEAFF,TGCGCCAGCAGCTTTGGGGGCTTCAGGAACACTGAAGCTTTCTTT
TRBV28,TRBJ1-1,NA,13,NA,CASILQESTEAFF,TGTGCCAGCATCCTACAGGAGAGCACTGAAGCTTTCTTT
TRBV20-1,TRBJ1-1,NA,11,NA,CSARDEIEAFF,TGCAGTGCTAGAGATGAGATTGAAGCTTTCTTT
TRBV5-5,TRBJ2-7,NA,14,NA,CASSLGTDPYEQYF,TGTGCCAGCAGCTTGGGGACAGATCCCTACGAGCAGTACTTC
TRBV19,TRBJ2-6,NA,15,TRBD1,CASSMTGVGANVLTF,TGTGCCAGTAGTATGACAGGGGTCGGGGCCAACGTCCTGACTTTC
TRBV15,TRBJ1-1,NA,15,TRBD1,CATSRAGTGGTEAFF,TGTGCCACCAGCAGAGCCGGGACAGGGGGCACTGAAGCTTTCTTT
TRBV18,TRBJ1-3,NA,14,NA,CASFTGGTGNTIYF,TGTGCCAGCTTCACCGGAGGGACTGGAAACACCATATATTTT
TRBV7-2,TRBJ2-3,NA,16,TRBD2,CASSRLAGGSADTQYF,TGTGCCAGCAGCCGACTAGCGGGGGGGTCGGCAGATACGCAGTATTTT